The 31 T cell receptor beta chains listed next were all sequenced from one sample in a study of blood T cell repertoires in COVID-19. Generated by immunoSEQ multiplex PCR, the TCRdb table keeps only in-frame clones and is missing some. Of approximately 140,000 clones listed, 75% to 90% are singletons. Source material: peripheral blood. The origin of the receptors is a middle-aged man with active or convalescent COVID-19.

The CDR3 nucleotides read TGTGCCAGCTCACCAGCGCGGAGGGAGAAGAACACTGAAGCTTTCTTT. The encoded protein is CASSPARREKNTEAFF. The gene calls are TRBV18 and TRBJ1-1; D is ambiguous. Trimming removed 2 bases at V and 1 base at J, with 14 bases between. In germline, CDR1 is KGHSH, CDR2 LQKENI. The CDR3 spans 16 residues.

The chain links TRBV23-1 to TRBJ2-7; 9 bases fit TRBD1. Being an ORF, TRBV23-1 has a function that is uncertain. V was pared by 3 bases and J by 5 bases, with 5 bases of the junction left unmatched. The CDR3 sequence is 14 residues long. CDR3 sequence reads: CASSQPRQGDEQYF. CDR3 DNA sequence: TGCGCCAGCAGTCAGCCTCGACAGGGGGACGAGCAGTACTTC.

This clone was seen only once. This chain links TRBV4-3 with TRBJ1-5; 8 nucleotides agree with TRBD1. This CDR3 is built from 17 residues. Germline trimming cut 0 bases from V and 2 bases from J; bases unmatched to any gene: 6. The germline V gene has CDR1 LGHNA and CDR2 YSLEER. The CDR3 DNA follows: TGCGCCAGCAGCCAAGAAGAGCCGGGACAGGGCAATCAGCCCCAGCATTTT. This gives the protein CASSQEEPGQGNQPQHF.

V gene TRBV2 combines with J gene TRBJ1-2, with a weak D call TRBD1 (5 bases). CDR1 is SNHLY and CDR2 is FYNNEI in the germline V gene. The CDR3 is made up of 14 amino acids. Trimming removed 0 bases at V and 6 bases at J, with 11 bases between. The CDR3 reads CASSEARGIDGYTF. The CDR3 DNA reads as TGTGCCAGCAGTGAAGCGCGGGGGATCGATGGCTACACCTTC.

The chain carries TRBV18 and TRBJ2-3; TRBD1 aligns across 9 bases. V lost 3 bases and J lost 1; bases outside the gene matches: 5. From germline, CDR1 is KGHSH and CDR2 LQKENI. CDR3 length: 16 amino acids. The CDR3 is CASSPYRDRGTDTQYF. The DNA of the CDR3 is TGTGCCAGCTCACCGTACCGGGACAGGGGCACAGATACGCAGTATTTT.

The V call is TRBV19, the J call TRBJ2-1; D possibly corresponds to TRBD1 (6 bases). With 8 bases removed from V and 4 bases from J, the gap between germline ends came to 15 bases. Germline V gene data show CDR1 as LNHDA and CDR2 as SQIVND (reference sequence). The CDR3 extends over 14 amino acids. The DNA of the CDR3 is TGTGCCAGTTCGAAAGAAGACAGGTACAATGAGCAGTTCTTC. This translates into CASSKEDRYNEQFF. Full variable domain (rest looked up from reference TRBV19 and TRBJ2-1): DGGITQSPKYLFRKEGQNVTLSCEQNLNHDAMYWYRQDPGQGLRLIYYSQIVNDFQKGDIAEGYSVSREKKESFPLTVTSAQKNPTAFYLCASSKEDRYNEQFFGPGTRLTVL.

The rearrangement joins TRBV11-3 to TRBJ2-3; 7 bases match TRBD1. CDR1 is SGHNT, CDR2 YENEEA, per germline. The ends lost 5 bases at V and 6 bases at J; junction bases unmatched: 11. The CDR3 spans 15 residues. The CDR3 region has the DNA TGTGCCAGCAGCCCGGGACAGCGAGGATCGGATACGCAGTATTTT. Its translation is CASSPGQRGSDTQYF.

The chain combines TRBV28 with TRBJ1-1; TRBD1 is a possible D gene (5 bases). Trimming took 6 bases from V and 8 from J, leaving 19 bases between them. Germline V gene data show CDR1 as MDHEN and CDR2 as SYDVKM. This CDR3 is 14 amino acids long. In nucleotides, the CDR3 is TGTGCCAGCAGGCAGGGAGACCCGCGGGGGGAAGCTTTCTTT. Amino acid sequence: CASRQGDPRGEAFF.

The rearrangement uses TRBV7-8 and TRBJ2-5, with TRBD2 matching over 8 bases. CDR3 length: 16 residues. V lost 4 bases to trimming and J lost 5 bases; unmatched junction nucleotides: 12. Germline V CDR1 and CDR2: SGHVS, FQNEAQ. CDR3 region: CASSSRGPPGGETQYF. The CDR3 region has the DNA TGTGCCAGCAGCTCAAGGGGACCTCCGGGAGGGGAGACCCAGTACTTC. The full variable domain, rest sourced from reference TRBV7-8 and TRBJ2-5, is GAGVSQSPRYKVAKRGQDVALRCDPISGHVSLFWYQQALGQGPEFLTYFQNEAQLDKSGLPSDRFFAERPEGSVSTLKIQRTQQEDSAVYLCASSSRGPPGGETQYFGPGTRLLVL.

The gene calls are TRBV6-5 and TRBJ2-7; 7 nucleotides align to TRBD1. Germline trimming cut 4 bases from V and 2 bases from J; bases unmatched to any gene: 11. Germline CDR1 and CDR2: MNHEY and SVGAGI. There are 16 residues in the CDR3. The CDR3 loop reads CASSSRQGPVTYEQYF. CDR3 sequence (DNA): TGTGCCAGCAGTTCGAGACAGGGCCCGGTAACCTACGAGCAGTACTTC.

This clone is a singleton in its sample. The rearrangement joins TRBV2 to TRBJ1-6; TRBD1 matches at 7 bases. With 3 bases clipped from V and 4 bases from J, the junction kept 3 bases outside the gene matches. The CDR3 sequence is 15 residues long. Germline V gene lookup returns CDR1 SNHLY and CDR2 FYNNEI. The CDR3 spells CASSEGRGYNSPLHF. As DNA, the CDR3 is TGTGCCAGCAGTGAGGGCAGGGGGTATAATTCACCCCTCCACTTT. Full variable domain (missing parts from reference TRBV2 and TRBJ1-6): EPEVTQTPSHQVTQMGQEVILRCVPISNHLYFYWYRQILGQKVEFLVSFYNNEISEKSEIFDDQFSVERPDGSNFTLKIRSTKLEDSAMYFCASSEGRGYNSPLHFGNGTRLTVT.

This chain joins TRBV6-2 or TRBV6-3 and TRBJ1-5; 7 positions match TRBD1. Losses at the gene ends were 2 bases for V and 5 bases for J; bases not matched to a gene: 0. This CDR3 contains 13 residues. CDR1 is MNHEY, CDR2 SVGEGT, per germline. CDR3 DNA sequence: TGTGCCAGCAGTTACAGGGGGCATCAGCCCCAGCATTTT. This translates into CASSYRGHQPQHF.

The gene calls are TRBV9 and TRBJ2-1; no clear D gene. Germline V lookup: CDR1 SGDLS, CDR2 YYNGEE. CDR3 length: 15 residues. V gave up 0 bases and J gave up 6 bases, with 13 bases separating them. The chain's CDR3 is CASSVGSVSVNEQFF. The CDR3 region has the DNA TGTGCCAGCAGCGTAGGGTCAGTAAGCGTCAATGAGCAGTTCTTC.

The CDR3 protein is CASSLTRQEQFF. CDR3 DNA sequence: TGTGCCAGCAGCCTGACGAGGCAGGAGCAGTTCTTC. The chain couples TRBV3-1 (or the pseudogene TRBV3-2) to TRBJ2-1, with D hard to call. The germline V and J ends were trimmed by 4 bases and 10 bases, with 11 bases remaining between them. Germline V CDR1 and CDR2: LGHDT, YNNKEL (reference sequence). The CDR3 loop spans 12 amino acids.

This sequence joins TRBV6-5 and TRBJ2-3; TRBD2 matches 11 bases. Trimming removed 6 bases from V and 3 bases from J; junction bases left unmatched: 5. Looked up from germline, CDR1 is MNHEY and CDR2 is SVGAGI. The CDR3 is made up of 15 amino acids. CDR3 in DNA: TGTGCCAGCAGGAAAGGACTAGCGGGTACAGATACGCAGTATTTT. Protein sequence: CASRKGLAGTDTQYF.

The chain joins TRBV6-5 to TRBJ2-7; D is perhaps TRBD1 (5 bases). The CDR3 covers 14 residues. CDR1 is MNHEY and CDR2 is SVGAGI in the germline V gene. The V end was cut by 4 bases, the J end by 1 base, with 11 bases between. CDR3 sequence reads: CASSSGRASYEQYF. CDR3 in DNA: TGTGCCAGCAGTTCGGGCAGGGCTTCCTACGAGCAGTACTTC.

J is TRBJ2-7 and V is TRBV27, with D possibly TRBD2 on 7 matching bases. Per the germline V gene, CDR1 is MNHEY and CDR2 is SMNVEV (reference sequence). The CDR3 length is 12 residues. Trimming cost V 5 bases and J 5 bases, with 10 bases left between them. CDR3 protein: CASSTGGNEQYF. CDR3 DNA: TGTGCCAGCAGTACGGGGGGCAACGAGCAGTACTTC.

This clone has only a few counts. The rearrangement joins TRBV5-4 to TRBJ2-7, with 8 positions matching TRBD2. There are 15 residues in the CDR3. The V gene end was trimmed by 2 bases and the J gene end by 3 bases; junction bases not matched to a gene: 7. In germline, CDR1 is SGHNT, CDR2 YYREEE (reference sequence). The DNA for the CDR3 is TGTGCCAGCAGCTTAGCCGGGACTAGTGGCTACGAGCAGTACTTC. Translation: CASSLAGTSGYEQYF.

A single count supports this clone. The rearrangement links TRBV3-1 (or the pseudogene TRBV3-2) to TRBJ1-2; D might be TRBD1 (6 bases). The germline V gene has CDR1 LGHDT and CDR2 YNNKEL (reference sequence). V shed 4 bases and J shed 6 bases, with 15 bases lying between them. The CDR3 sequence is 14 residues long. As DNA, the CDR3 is TGTGCCAGCAGCCGCCAAAGGGGGAACGATGGCTACACCTTC. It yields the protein CASSRQRGNDGYTF.

Here the CDR3 reads CASSLEDGSYEQYF. The CDR3 coding sequence is TGTGCCAGCAGCTTGGAGGACGGCTCCTACGAGCAGTACTTC. V and J are TRBV21-1 and TRBJ2-7; the D segment call TRBD2 is taken from the table without a DNA check. TRBV21-1 is flagged as a pseudogene. The CDR3 is 14 residues long.

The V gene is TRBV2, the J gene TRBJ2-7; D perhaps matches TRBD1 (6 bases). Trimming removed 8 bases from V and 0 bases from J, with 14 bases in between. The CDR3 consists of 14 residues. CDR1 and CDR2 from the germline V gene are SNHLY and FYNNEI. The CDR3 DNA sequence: TGTGCCAGCCAAGACAGGCCCTACTCCTACGAGCAGTACTTC. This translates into CASQDRPYSYEQYF.

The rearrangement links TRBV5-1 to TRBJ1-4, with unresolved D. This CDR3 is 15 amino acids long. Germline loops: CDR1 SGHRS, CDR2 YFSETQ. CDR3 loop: CAALAGSGYREKLFF. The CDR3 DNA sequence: TGCGCGGCCTTAGCGGGCAGCGGATACAGAGAAAAACTGTTTTTT.

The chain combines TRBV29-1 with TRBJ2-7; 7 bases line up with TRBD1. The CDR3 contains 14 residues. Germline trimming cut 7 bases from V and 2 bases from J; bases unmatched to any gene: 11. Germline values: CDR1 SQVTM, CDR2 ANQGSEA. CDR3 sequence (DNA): TGCAGCGCTCGACCCGGGACAGAAGCCTACGAGCAGTACTTC. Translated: CSARPGTEAYEQYF.

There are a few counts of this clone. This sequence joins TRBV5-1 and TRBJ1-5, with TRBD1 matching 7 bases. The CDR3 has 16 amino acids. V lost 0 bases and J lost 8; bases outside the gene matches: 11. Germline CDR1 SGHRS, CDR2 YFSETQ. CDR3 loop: CASSLGPRQGGEPQHF. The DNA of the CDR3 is TGCGCCAGCAGCTTGGGCCCGAGACAGGGTGGCGAGCCCCAGCATTTT.

Written as DNA, the CDR3 is TGCGCCAGCAGTCCCCTGGGACAGGGGGACACCTACGAGCAGTACTTC. Protein: CASSPLGQGDTYEQYF. The gene calls are TRBV10-1 and TRBJ2-7; TRBD1 aligns across 11 bases. Germline V CDR1 and CDR2: WNHNN, SYGVQD (reference sequence). V shed 5 bases, J shed 2 bases, and the junction held 8 bases outside the gene matches. The CDR3 extends over 16 amino acids.

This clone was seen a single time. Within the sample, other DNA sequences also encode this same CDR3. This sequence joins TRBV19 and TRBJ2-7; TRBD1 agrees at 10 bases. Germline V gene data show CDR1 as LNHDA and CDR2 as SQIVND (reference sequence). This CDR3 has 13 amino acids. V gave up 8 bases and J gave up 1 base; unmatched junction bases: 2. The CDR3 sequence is CASLGQGSYEQYF. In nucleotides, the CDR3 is TGTGCCAGTTTGGGACAGGGGTCCTACGAGCAGTACTTC.

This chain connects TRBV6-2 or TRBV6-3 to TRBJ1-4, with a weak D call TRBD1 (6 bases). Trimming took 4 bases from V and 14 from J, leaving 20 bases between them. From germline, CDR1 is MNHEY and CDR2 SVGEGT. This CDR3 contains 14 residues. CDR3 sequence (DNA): TGTGCCAGCAGTTGGGAGCTTAGACCGGGACATCTGTTTTTT. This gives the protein CASSWELRPGHLFF.

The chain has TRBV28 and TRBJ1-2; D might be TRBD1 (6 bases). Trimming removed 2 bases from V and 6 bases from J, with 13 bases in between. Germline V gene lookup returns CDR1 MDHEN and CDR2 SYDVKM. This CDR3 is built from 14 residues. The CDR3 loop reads CASSLTGQLNGYTF. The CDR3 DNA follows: TGTGCCAGCAGTTTAACAGGACAGCTTAATGGCTACACCTTC.

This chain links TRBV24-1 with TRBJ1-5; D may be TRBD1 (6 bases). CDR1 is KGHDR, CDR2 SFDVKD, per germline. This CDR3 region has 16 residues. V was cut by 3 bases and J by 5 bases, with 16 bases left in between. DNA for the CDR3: TGTGCCACCAGTGATCACCAGGGGCGGGCGGATCAGCCCCAGCATTTT. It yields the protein CATSDHQGRADQPQHF.

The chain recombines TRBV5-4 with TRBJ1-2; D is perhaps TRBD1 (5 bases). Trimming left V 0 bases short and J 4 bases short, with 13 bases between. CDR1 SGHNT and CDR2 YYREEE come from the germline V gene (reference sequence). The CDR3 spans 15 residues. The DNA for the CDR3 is TGTGCCAGCAGCTTGGAAGTCCCAGGGATCTATGGCTACACCTTC. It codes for CASSLEVPGIYGYTF.

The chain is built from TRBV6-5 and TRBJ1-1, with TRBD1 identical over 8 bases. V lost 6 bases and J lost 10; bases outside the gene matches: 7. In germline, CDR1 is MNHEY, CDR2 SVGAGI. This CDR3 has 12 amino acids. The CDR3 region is CASSRGQEGAFF. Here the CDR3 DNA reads TGTGCCAGCAGCCGGGGACAGGAAGGAGCTTTCTTT.